These T cell receptor beta chains were read from a single sample in a study of blood T cell repertoires in COVID-19. Clones were read by immunoSEQ multiplex PCR, and TCRdb kept only the in-frame ones, dropping some. The sample includes under 75,000 clones, around four fifths of them seen just once. The sample consisted of peripheral blood. The receptors derive from a human donor in a cohort sampled during active COVID-19. Each CDR3 is given with its conserved first and last residue. Fields, in order: CDR3 protein, CDR3 DNA, V gene, J gene, clone size, D gene. D genes are given only for firm matches. Size is omitted from some rows. Given values are once, few, many or a class for expanded clones.

CAWSTTGAPTRGYTF	TGTGCCTGGAGTACAACCGGAGCCCCCACACGTGGCTACACCTTC	TRBV30	TRBJ1-2	-	-
CASSKDRGRTEAFF	TGTGCCAGCAGCAAGGACAGGGGAAGAACTGAAGCTTTCTTT	TRBV7-8	TRBJ1-1	-	TRBD1
CSVPKSSLNTEAFF	TGCAGCGTTCCTAAGTCTTCCTTGAACACTGAAGCTTTCTTT	TRBV29-1	TRBJ1-1	-	-
CASSRLAQGSNSYEQYF	TGCGCCAGCAGCCGATTGGCACAGGGGTCGAATTCCTACGAGCAGTACTTC	TRBV5-1	TRBJ2-7	-	TRBD1
CASSLETGGDEKLFF	TGTGCCAGCAGCTTGGAGACAGGGGGCGATGAAAAACTGTTTTTT	TRBV7-6	TRBJ1-4	-	TRBD1
CASSATRLAGTDTQYF	TGTGCCAGCAGCGCAACTAGACTAGCGGGGACAGATACGCAGTATTTT	TRBV7-9	TRBJ2-3	-	TRBD2
CASSLNSQTDTQYF	TGCGCCAGCAGCTTGAACTCCCAAACAGATACGCAGTATTTT	TRBV5-1	TRBJ2-3	once	-
CASRDRGQGNTIYF	TGTGCCAGCCGAGACAGGGGGCAAGGAAACACCATATATTTT	TRBV2	TRBJ1-3	-	TRBD1
CASSGGQVGEQFF	TGTGCCAGCAGTGGGGGACAGGTGGGTGAGCAGTTCTTC	TRBV2	TRBJ2-1	few	TRBD1
CASAPGGGGQPQHF	TGTGCTAGTGCCCCGGGGGGGGGCGGGCAGCCCCAGCATTTT	TRBV12-5	TRBJ1-5	-	-
CASSPPGSSYEQYF	TGTGCCAGCAGTCCACCAGGTAGCTCCTACGAGCAGTACTTC	TRBV27	TRBJ2-7	-	-
CASRQSQLASETQYF	TGTGCCAGCAGACAAAGCCAACTAGCGTCGGAGACCCAGTACTTC	TRBV6-5	TRBJ2-5	-	TRBD2
CAISGNIERGSSYNEQFF	TGTGCCATCAGTGGCAACATCGAGCGGGGTAGCTCCTACAATGAGCAGTTCTTC	TRBV10-3	TRBJ2-1	-	TRBD2
CASSSYGTGPNTEAFF	TGTGCCAGCAGTTCCTACGGGACAGGGCCTAACACTGAAGCTTTCTTT	TRBV6-5	TRBJ1-1	once	TRBD1
CASSYGRTQYF	TGTGCCAGCAGTTACGGGAGGACCCAGTACTTC	TRBV6-5	TRBJ2-5	few	-
CASSARQGADTGELFF	TGTGCCAGCAGTGCCCGACAGGGGGCGGACACCGGGGAGCTGTTTTTT	TRBV6-1	TRBJ2-2	-	TRBD1
CASSSEPGGNSYNEQFF	TGCGCCAGCAGCTCAGAACCAGGGGGCAACTCCTACAATGAGCAGTTCTTC	TRBV5-1	TRBJ2-1	-	TRBD1
CASSLLSYEQYF	TGTGCCAGCAGCCTCCTCTCCTACGAGCAGTACTTC	TRBV3-1/TRBV3-2	TRBJ2-7	-	-
CASSDPGGGSNQPQHF	TGCGCCAGCAGTGACCCGGGGGGGGGATCTAATCAGCCCCAGCATTTT	TRBV10-1	TRBJ1-5	-	-
CAISVRQGPANYGYTF	TGTGCCATCAGTGTTCGTCAGGGGCCTGCTAACTATGGCTACACCTTC	TRBV10-3	TRBJ1-2	-	-
CASSLASGRAGTQYF	TGTGCCAGCAGCTTAGCCAGCGGGAGGGCCGGTACGCAGTATTTT	TRBV7-6	TRBJ2-3	few	TRBD2
CASIAGGFEQFF	TGTGCCAGCATTGCGGGGGGTTTTGAGCAGTTCTTC	TRBV2	TRBJ2-1	-	TRBD2
CASSHGLAGTYEQYF	TGTGCCAGCAGCCACGGACTAGCGGGAACCTACGAGCAGTACTTC	TRBV3-1/TRBV3-2	TRBJ2-7	-	TRBD2
CASSPGTSGSWGKNIQYF	TGTGCCAGTAGTCCTGGGACTAGCGGGAGTTGGGGCAAAAACATTCAGTACTTC	TRBV19	TRBJ2-4	few	TRBD2
CASTSAAGTRGTQYF	TGTGCCAGCACTTCGGCGGCGGGGACGCGGGGGACCCAGTACTTC	TRBV2	TRBJ2-5	-	-
CASSKQDFGADTQYF	TGTGCCAGCAGTAAACAGGATTTTGGCGCAGATACGCAGTATTTT	TRBV6-2/TRBV6-3	TRBJ2-3	-	-
CASRNLRQGNTDTQYF	TGTGCCAGCAGAAATTTAAGACAGGGGAACACAGATACGCAGTATTTT	TRBV6-8	TRBJ2-3	-	TRBD1
CASSLRGQGAGEQFF	TGTGCCAGCAGCTTAAGGGGACAGGGGGCCGGCGAGCAGTTCTTC	TRBV7-6	TRBJ2-1	-	TRBD1
CASRPSGGFPGNTIYF	TGTGCCAGCAGGCCCTCAGGGGGCTTCCCTGGAAACACCATATATTTT	TRBV2	TRBJ1-3	-	TRBD1
CASSQSGEAGEKLFF	TGTGCCAGCAGCCAATCTGGGGAGGCGGGTGAAAAACTGTTTTTT	TRBV4-2	TRBJ1-4	-	-
CASSLGGARAGELFF	TGTGCCAGCAGCTTAGGCGGGGCCAGGGCCGGGGAGCTGTTTTTT	TRBV7-9	TRBJ2-2	-	-
CASSKDRGFYGYTF	TGTGCCAGCAGTAAAGACAGGGGTTTCTATGGCTACACCTTC	TRBV27	TRBJ1-2	-	TRBD1
CASSGDSDSVAQYF	TGTGCCAGCAGTGGGGACAGCGATTCCGTGGCCCAGTACTTC	TRBV2	TRBJ2-5	once	TRBD1
CAWSVDSNTEAFF	TGTGCCTGGAGTGTAGACTCGAACACTGAAGCTTTCTTT	TRBV30	TRBJ1-1	-	-
CASSFPDNEQFF	TGCGCCAGCAGCTTCCCGGACAATGAGCAGTTCTTC	TRBV5-1	TRBJ2-1	-	-
CASSLSPLGQYF	TGTGCCAGCAGCTTATCCCCCCTAGGGCAGTATTTT	TRBV11-2	TRBJ2-3	-	-
CASSLSRWETDTQYF	TGTGCCAGCAGTTTATCACGGTGGGAGACAGATACGCAGTATTTT	TRBV27	TRBJ2-3	once	-
CASSLGTPGNYGYTF	TGTGCCAGCAGCTTGGGGACACCGGGCAACTATGGCTACACCTTC	TRBV5-4	TRBJ1-2	-	-
CASSYSKHYNEQFF	TGTGCCAGCAGTTACTCGAAGCATTACAATGAGCAGTTCTTC	TRBV6-5	TRBJ2-1	-	-
CASRWDNSYNEQFF	TGTGCCAGCAGGTGGGACAACTCCTACAATGAGCAGTTCTTC	TRBV2	TRBJ2-1	-	-
CASSLRLAPRYTGELFF	TGTGCCAGCAGCTTGAGGTTAGCACCTCGATACACCGGGGAGCTGTTTTTT	TRBV5-6	TRBJ2-2	-	-